Each of the 19 T cell receptor beta chains below was sequenced from the same sample in a study of OX40 agonist ivuxolimab in advanced cancers. Assay used: immunoSEQ multiplex PCR; TCRdb lists only in-frame clones, some missing. Of roughly 51,000 clones detected, roughly 91% appear once; the ten largest clones hold around 1.4%. The source material was CD4+ or CD8+ T cells sorted from blood, sampled in a trial of the OX40 agonist ivuxolimab. These TCRs come from an adult with an advanced solid tumor such as melanoma, head and neck, liver or kidney cancer.

The V call is TRBV27, the J call TRBJ1-1; D unresolved. This CDR3 is built from 16 residues. CDR1 is MNHEY and CDR2 is SMNVEV in the germline V gene (reference sequence). Trimming removed 1 base from V and 3 bases from J, with 15 bases in between. CDR3 sequence (DNA): TGTGCCAGCAGTTTATTCAGCGTCAATCGGGACACTGAAGCTTTCTTT. It yields the protein CASSLFSVNRDTEAFF.

This chain links TRBV29-1 with TRBJ2-1; 10 bases match TRBD1. The CDR3 contains 12 residues. The germline CDR1 and CDR2 sequences are SQVTM and ANQGSEA. The junction had 5 bases not matched to a gene; V was cut back by 6 bases and J by 9 bases. CDR3 protein: CSVVGQGTEQFF. In DNA, the CDR3 is TGCAGCGTCGTGGGACAGGGGACTGAGCAGTTCTTC.

This clone was seen just once. The J gene is TRBJ2-5, the V gene TRBV28, with D unclear. The CDR3 is 11 residues long. V lost 4 bases and J lost 4, with 4 bases in between. CDR1 is MDHEN, CDR2 SYDVKM, per germline. This chain's CDR3 is CASSSPETQYF. The DNA of the CDR3 is TGTGCCAGCAGTTCTCCAGAGACCCAGTACTTC.

The gene calls are TRBV7-8 and TRBJ2-7, with 14 bases fitting TRBD2. The CDR3 has 16 amino acids. The trim removed 2 bases at V and 2 bases at J, leaving 2 bases unmatched. CDR1 SGHVS and CDR2 FQNEAQ come from the germline V gene. The CDR3 reads CASSLRGLAGAYEQYF. In DNA, the CDR3 is TGTGCCAGCAGCTTAAGGGGACTAGCGGGAGCCTACGAGCAGTACTTC.

The genes are TRBV5-4 and TRBJ2-5; 7 bases align to TRBD1. After removal of 4 bases from V and 5 bases from J, the junction contained 5 bases not matched to a gene. CDR1 and CDR2 (germline): SGHNT, YYREEE (reference sequence). The CDR3 has 13 residues. DNA for the CDR3: TGTGCCAGCAGCGGCCGGGACAGTGAGACCCAGTACTTC. Encoded protein: CASSGRDSETQYF.

This clone was picked up one time. The J gene is TRBJ2-5, the V gene TRBV10-3; D is unclear. CDR3 length: 13 amino acids. Trimming took off 2 bases at V and 1 base at J, with 5 bases between the two ends. CDR1 is ENHRY and CDR2 is SYGVKD in the germline V gene. CDR3 nucleotide sequence: TGTGCCATCAGTGAGGGCGGCCAAGAGACCCAGTACTTC. This sequence encodes CAISEGGQETQYF.

The chain combines TRBV5-1 with TRBJ1-1, with D unresolved. This CDR3 region has 14 residues. Germline V gives CDR1 SGHRS, CDR2 YFSETQ. Between the trimmed V and J ends, which lost 0 bases and 1 base, there was a span of 7 bases. CDR3 DNA sequence: TGCGCCAGCAGCTTGGACAGCTCGAACACTGAAGCTTTCTTT. This encodes CASSLDSSNTEAFF. The full variable domain, with the rest looked up from reference TRBV5-1 and TRBJ1-1, is KAGVTQTPRYLIKTRGQQVTLSCSPISGHRSVSWYQQTPGQGLQFLFEYFSETQRNKGNFPGRFSGRQFSNSRSEMNVSTLELGDSALYLCASSLDSSNTEAFFGQGTRLTVV.

This clone was seen a single time. This rearrangement joins TRBV27 to TRBJ2-1, with 8 bases aligning to TRBD1. This CDR3 is 15 amino acids long. The junction had 7 bases not matched to a gene; V was cut back by 2 bases and J by 7 bases. Per germline, CDR1 MNHEY and CDR2 SMNVEV (reference sequence). The CDR3 DNA reads TGTGCCAGCAGTTTACGACAGGGGTTTGGAAATGAGCAGTTCTTC. This codes for CASSLRQGFGNEQFF.

The chain is built from TRBV28 and TRBJ1-4; 9 positions agree with TRBD1. Germline values: CDR1 MDHEN, CDR2 SYDVKM. CDR3 size: 15 residues. With V trimmed by 5 bases and J by 7 bases, 8 bases remained unmatched. The CDR3 bases are TGTGCCAGCAGTGGTTACAGGGGGCACATTGAAAAACTGTTTTTT. The encoded protein is CASSGYRGHIEKLFF.

The J gene is TRBJ2-1, the V gene TRBV10-3; 9 nucleotides align to TRBD1. CDR3 length: 14 amino acids. Germline V CDR1 and CDR2: ENHRY, SYGVKD. Trimming cost V 3 bases and J 8 bases; bases outside gene matches: 5. The CDR3 nucleotides are TGTGCCATCAGTGACGAACAGGGGGCATATGAGCAGTTCTTC. It translates to CAISDEQGAYEQFF.

The V call is TRBV5-6, the J call TRBJ1-1, with D unresolved. The germline V gene has CDR1 SGHDT and CDR2 YYEEEE. CDR3 length equals 14 residues. The V end was cut by 0 bases, the J end by 0 bases, with 6 bases between. The CDR3 DNA reads as TGTGCCAGCAGCTTGGGACGGCTGAACACTGAAGCTTTCTTT. Translating gives CASSLGRLNTEAFF.

V gene TRBV2 combines with J gene TRBJ1-6; no definite D call. Per germline, CDR1 SNHLY and CDR2 FYNNEI. CDR3 length equals 14 residues. V dropped 11 bases and J dropped 6 bases, with 17 bases sitting between them. The chain's CDR3 is CAVGRLGGNSPLHF. CDR3 sequence (DNA): TGTGCCGTCGGGAGATTGGGCGGTAATTCACCCCTCCACTTT.

This clone was seen only once. V and J are TRBV18 and TRBJ2-3; D gene uncertain. Trimming stripped 3 bases from V and 0 bases from J, with 10 bases between. Germline V lookup: CDR1 KGHSH, CDR2 LQKENI. The CDR3 length is 15 residues. This CDR3 reads CASSPTTTSTDTQYF. The CDR3 bases are TGTGCCAGCTCACCCACCACCACTAGCACAGATACGCAGTATTTT.

The chain couples TRBV29-1 to TRBJ2-2; D might be TRBD2 (6 bases). Deletions cut 6 bases from V and 2 bases from J, with 10 bases between. Germline assignment: CDR1 SQVTM and CDR2 ANQGSEA. CDR3 length: 13 residues. The CDR3 reads CSVPGLNTGELFF. CDR3 in DNA: TGCAGCGTCCCGGGACTTAACACCGGGGAGCTGTTTTTT.

This sequence joins TRBV5-6 and TRBJ1-6, with D tentatively TRBD1 (5 bases). CDR1 and CDR2 (germline): SGHDT, YYEEEE. The CDR3 length is 14 residues. Trimming removed 5 bases from V and 11 bases from J, with 17 bases in between. CDR3 in DNA: TGTGCCAGCAGGCCGGGGTTGGGGGACGCACCCCTCCACTTT. This translates into CASRPGLGDAPLHF.

The V gene is TRBV5-1, the J gene TRBJ2-1; 10 nucleotides align to TRBD2. The CDR3 loop spans 19 amino acids. The J segment lost 7 bases and the V segment lost 6 bases, leaving 22 bases of the junction unmatched. CDR1 and CDR2 (germline): SGHRS, YFSETQ. The CDR3 here is CASTTGGFSGRSFGNEQFF. The CDR3 DNA sequence: TGCGCCAGCACCACAGGGGGGTTTAGCGGGAGGAGTTTTGGGAATGAGCAGTTCTTC.

The rearrangement joins TRBV7-9 to TRBJ1-5; D is perhaps TRBD1 (5 bases). Germline loops: CDR1 SEHNR, CDR2 FQNEAQ (reference sequence). The CDR3 length is 14 residues. V lost 5 bases and J lost 2, with 10 bases in between. The CDR3 loop reads CASSNEGGNQPQHF. The CDR3, as DNA: TGTGCCAGCAGCAATGAAGGGGGCAATCAGCCCCAGCATTTT. Full variable domain (missing parts from reference TRBV7-9 and TRBJ1-5): DTGVSQNPRHKITKRGQNVTFRCDPISEHNRLYWYRQTLGQGPEFLTYFQNEAQLEKSRLLSDRFSAERPKGSFSTLEIQRTEQGDSAMYLCASSNEGGNQPQHFGDGTRLSIL.

V usage is TRBV19 and J usage is TRBJ2-5, with D tentatively TRBD2 (6 bases). V was shortened by 3 bases and J by 5 bases, with 13 bases between the two germline ends. Germline loops: CDR1 LNHDA, CDR2 SQIVND (reference sequence). This CDR3 has 14 residues. The CDR3 here is CASSIGGSWETQYF. CDR3 nucleotide sequence: TGTGCCAGTAGTATCGGGGGAAGTTGGGAGACCCAGTACTTC.

The chain combines TRBV11-2 with TRBJ1-2; a weak D match, TRBD1 (5 bases). CDR1 and CDR2 (germline): SGHAT, FQNNGV. The length of the CDR3 is 16 residues. The germline V and J ends were trimmed by 5 bases and 6 bases, with 22 bases remaining between them. CDR3 protein: CASSPLSLARAHGYTF. The CDR3 nucleotides are TGTGCCAGCAGCCCACTATCGCTCGCCAGGGCCCATGGCTACACCTTC.